Listed below are T cell receptor beta chains from one sample, sequenced in a study of Ad26.COV2.S vaccination and SARS-CoV-2 variants. Data came from immunoSEQ multiplex PCR; TCRdb stores just in-frame clones and leaves some out. The sample has approximately 300,000 clones, about 86% seen once. Material: peripheral blood, obtained in a trial of Ad26.COV2.S vaccine versus placebo. The receptors originated from a person aged 18-60 years who received the Ad26.COV2.S COVID-19 vaccine or a placebo. Both conserved end residues are part of each CDR3. D genes are given only for firm matches. Rows give clone size only sometimes, using once, few, many, or a class for an expanded clone.

J gene: TRBJ2-6; V gene: TRBV14; D gene: NA; clone size: NA; CDR3 DNA: TGTGCCAGCAGTCTTCGGATTCCCTTGCCTTACTCTGGGGCCAACGTCCTGACTTTC; CDR3 protein: CASSLRIPLPYSGANVLTF
J gene: TRBJ2-5; V gene: TRBV18; D gene: NA; clone size: NA; CDR3 DNA: TGTGCCAGCTCACCCTACACGGGGCAAGAGACCCAGTACTTC; CDR3 protein: CASSPYTGQETQYF
J gene: TRBJ2-2; V gene: TRBV19; D gene: NA; clone size: NA; CDR3 DNA: TGTGCCAGTAGTATAGATCGGAACACCGGGGAGCTGTTTTTT; CDR3 protein: CASSIDRNTGELFF
J gene: TRBJ1-3; V gene: TRBV6-5; D gene: NA; clone size: NA; CDR3 DNA: TGTGCCAGCGGGAAAGGAGGGATCGCTGGAAACACCATATATTTT; CDR3 protein: CASGKGGIAGNTIYF
J gene: TRBJ1-1; V gene: TRBV6-9; D gene: TRBD1; clone size: NA; CDR3 DNA: TGTGCCAGCAGTATCCAGGAACAGGGGGTAATTCTGGGCACTGAAGCTTTCTTT; CDR3 protein: CASSIQEQGVILGTEAFF
J gene: TRBJ2-7; V gene: TRBV30; D gene: TRBD1; clone size: few; CDR3 DNA: TGTGCCTGGAGTACCGGACAGGCTACCGTGTACTTC; CDR3 protein: CAWSTGQATVYF
J gene: TRBJ2-4; V gene: TRBV7-2; D gene: TRBD1; clone size: NA; CDR3 DNA: TGTGCCAGCAGCTGGGGCAGGGGGATTCTCGGGCAAAAAATTCAGTACTTC; CDR3 protein: CASSWGRGILGQKIQYF
J gene: TRBJ2-1; V gene: TRBV9; D gene: TRBD1; clone size: NA; CDR3 DNA: TGTGCCAGCAGCGTCATGCCGGGACAGGGGCTTAATGAGCAGTTCTTC; CDR3 protein: CASSVMPGQGLNEQFF
J gene: TRBJ1-1; V gene: TRBV27; D gene: NA; clone size: NA; CDR3 DNA: TGTGCCAGCACGGGGGGGCAGGCTGAAGCTTTCTTT; CDR3 protein: CASTGGQAEAFF
J gene: TRBJ1-3; V gene: TRBV6-5; D gene: NA; clone size: once; CDR3 DNA: TGTGCCAGCAGTACAGGGTCTCCTGGAAACACCATATATTTT; CDR3 protein: CASSTGSPGNTIYF
J gene: TRBJ1-1; V gene: TRBV7-9; D gene: NA; clone size: few; CDR3 DNA: TGTGCCAGCAGCTTAGCGGGGTTTACTGAAGCTTTCTTT; CDR3 protein: CASSLAGFTEAFF
J gene: TRBJ2-2; V gene: TRBV27; D gene: NA; clone size: few; CDR3 DNA: TGTGCCAGCACCTTGCGGCTCAACACCGGGGAGCTGTTTTTT; CDR3 protein: CASTLRLNTGELFF
J gene: TRBJ2-7; V gene: TRBV5-1; D gene: NA; clone size: few; CDR3 DNA: TGCGCCAGCACCCCGGCAGGGAACTACGAGCAGTACTTC; CDR3 protein: CASTPAGNYEQYF
J gene: TRBJ1-2; V gene: TRBV7-2; D gene: NA; clone size: NA; CDR3 DNA: TGTGCCAGCAGCCCCCTAGACCAGGCACGCTATGGCTACACCTTC; CDR3 protein: CASSPLDQARYGYTF
J gene: TRBJ2-7; V gene: TRBV2; D gene: NA; clone size: few; CDR3 DNA: TGTGCCAGCAGTCGAACAGGGATCTACGAGCAGTACTTC; CDR3 protein: CASSRTGIYEQYF
J gene: TRBJ1-3; V gene: TRBV7-9; D gene: NA; clone size: NA; CDR3 DNA: TGTGCCAGCAGCAACCCAAGATTAAGGATCTCTGGAAACACCATATATTTT; CDR3 protein: CASSNPRLRISGNTIYF
J gene: TRBJ2-1; V gene: TRBV9; D gene: TRBD2; clone size: NA; CDR3 DNA: TGTGCCAGCAGCGTAGAACTAGCGGGGGGAAAGGAGCAGTTCTTC; CDR3 protein: CASSVELAGGKEQFF
J gene: TRBJ1-1; V gene: TRBV7-8; D gene: NA; clone size: NA; CDR3 DNA: TGTGCCAGCAGCTTGGCCCGGCGCGGTGAAGCTTTCTTT; CDR3 protein: CASSLARRGEAFF
J gene: TRBJ1-1; V gene: TRBV19; D gene: NA; clone size: NA; CDR3 DNA: TGTGCCAGTAGTACCCGGACGCGCACTGAAGCTTTCTTT; CDR3 protein: CASSTRTRTEAFF
J gene: TRBJ2-7; V gene: TRBV6-6; D gene: NA; clone size: NA; CDR3 DNA: TGTGCCAGCAGTTACGTAGGGGACGAGCAGTACTTC; CDR3 protein: CASSYVGDEQYF
J gene: TRBJ1-5; V gene: TRBV20-1; D gene: NA; clone size: NA; CDR3 DNA: TGCAGTGCTAGTCGGGGGGTTGGGAATCAGCCCCAGCATTTT; CDR3 protein: CSASRGVGNQPQHF
J gene: TRBJ1-5; V gene: TRBV5-8; D gene: TRBD1; clone size: NA; CDR3 DNA: TGTGCCAGCAGCCTAGGACAGGCAAGAAATCAGCCCCAGCATTTT; CDR3 protein: CASSLGQARNQPQHF
J gene: TRBJ1-5; V gene: TRBV6-5; D gene: NA; clone size: NA; CDR3 DNA: TGTGCCAGCATGGGGATCTGGGGTCAGCCCCAGCATTTT; CDR3 protein: CASMGIWGQPQHF
J gene: TRBJ2-7; V gene: TRBV5-5; D gene: TRBD1; clone size: NA; CDR3 DNA: TGTGCCAGCAGCTTAACAGGGGGCTACGAGCAGTACTTC; CDR3 protein: CASSLTGGYEQYF
J gene: TRBJ2-3; V gene: TRBV19; D gene: NA; clone size: NA; CDR3 DNA: TGTGCCAGTAGTAGTTCCCGGACAGTAGTTAGGGATACGCAGTATTTT; CDR3 protein: CASSSSRTVVRDTQYF
J gene: TRBJ1-6; V gene: TRBV15; D gene: NA; clone size: NA; CDR3 DNA: TGTGCCACCAGCAGAGATTTGGGGTCGGGAGATTCACCCCTCCACTTT; CDR3 protein: CATSRDLGSGDSPLHF
J gene: TRBJ1-2; V gene: TRBV11-1; D gene: NA; clone size: NA; CDR3 DNA: TGTGCCAGCAGCTTAGCGGCGGAACAGAACTATGGCTACACCTTC; CDR3 protein: CASSLAAEQNYGYTF
J gene: TRBJ1-2; V gene: TRBV2; D gene: NA; clone size: NA; CDR3 DNA: TGTGCCAGCAGTTTACACAGGGTTGGCTACACCTTC; CDR3 protein: CASSLHRVGYTF
J gene: TRBJ2-7; V gene: TRBV6-2/TRBV6-3; D gene: NA; clone size: NA; CDR3 DNA: TGTGCCAGCAGTTCCCACGCCACAGGTAACTCCTACGAGCAGTACTTC; CDR3 protein: CASSSHATGNSYEQYF
J gene: TRBJ2-7; V gene: TRBV29-1; D gene: NA; clone size: once; CDR3 DNA: TGCAGCGTTGGGGACACACAGATAGGCGAGCAGTACTTC; CDR3 protein: CSVGDTQIGEQYF
J gene: TRBJ2-5; V gene: TRBV6-2/TRBV6-3; D gene: NA; clone size: NA; CDR3 DNA: TGTGCCAGCAGTTACCACAGGGTTTGGGAGACCCAGTACTTC; CDR3 protein: CASSYHRVWETQYF
J gene: TRBJ1-6; V gene: TRBV30; D gene: NA; clone size: once; CDR3 DNA: TGTGCCTGGAGTGTCGGCGGGCTCTTTAATTCACCCCTCCACTTT; CDR3 protein: CAWSVGGLFNSPLHF
J gene: TRBJ2-1; V gene: TRBV5-8; D gene: NA; clone size: NA; CDR3 DNA: TGTGCCAGCAGCTTGGAAGTAGCCTCCTGGGTGGACAATGAGCAGTTCTTC; CDR3 protein: CASSLEVASWVDNEQFF
J gene: TRBJ1-6; V gene: TRBV30; D gene: TRBD1; clone size: NA; CDR3 DNA: TGTGCCCACGGACAGGGGAAGGACTCACCCCTCCACTTT; CDR3 protein: CAHGQGKDSPLHF
J gene: TRBJ1-1; V gene: TRBV5-1; D gene: TRBD1; clone size: NA; CDR3 DNA: TGCGCCAGCAGCTTAACAGGGGTGGGTGGTACTGAAGCTTTCTTT; CDR3 protein: CASSLTGVGGTEAFF
J gene: TRBJ1-1; V gene: TRBV11-2; D gene: NA; clone size: NA; CDR3 DNA: TGTGCCAGCAGCTCGACAGCCGAGAACACTGAAGCTTTCTTT; CDR3 protein: CASSSTAENTEAFF
J gene: TRBJ2-7; V gene: TRBV3-1/TRBV3-2; D gene: NA; clone size: NA; CDR3 DNA: TGTGCCAGCAGCCACTTCAGTTACGAGCAGTACTTC; CDR3 protein: CASSHFSYEQYF
J gene: TRBJ2-7; V gene: TRBV7-2; D gene: NA; clone size: NA; CDR3 DNA: TGTGCCAGCAGCTTAAGGGACTCGGCCTACGAGCAGTACTTC; CDR3 protein: CASSLRDSAYEQYF
J gene: TRBJ1-1; V gene: TRBV9; D gene: TRBD1; clone size: NA; CDR3 DNA: TGTGCCAGCAGCGTGGGAGCCGGGACAGGGGGCACTGAAGCTTTCTTT; CDR3 protein: CASSVGAGTGGTEAFF
J gene: TRBJ2-2; V gene: TRBV5-4; D gene: NA; clone size: NA; CDR3 DNA: TGTGCCAGCAGACCGGACAGGAACACCGGGGAGCTGTTTTTT; CDR3 protein: CASRPDRNTGELFF
J gene: TRBJ2-4; V gene: TRBV18; D gene: NA; clone size: NA; CDR3 DNA: TGTGCCAGCTCACCGGTCAGGGAGATCCTAGCCAAAAACATTCAGTACTTC; CDR3 protein: CASSPVREILAKNIQYF
J gene: TRBJ2-1; V gene: TRBV5-1; D gene: NA; clone size: NA; CDR3 DNA: TGCGCCAGCAGCTTGTCTGGGGGATATTCCTACAATGAGCAGTTCTTC; CDR3 protein: CASSLSGGYSYNEQFF
J gene: TRBJ2-3; V gene: TRBV28; D gene: TRBD2; clone size: once; CDR3 DNA: TGTGCCAGCAGTCTCGGACTAGCGGGGGCGGGCACAGATACGCAGTATTTT; CDR3 protein: CASSLGLAGAGTDTQYF
J gene: TRBJ2-3; V gene: TRBV4-3; D gene: NA; clone size: NA; CDR3 DNA: TGCGCCAGCAGCCAAGACACAGGGAGCGGCTACACAGATACGCAGTATTTT; CDR3 protein: CASSQDTGSGYTDTQYF
J gene: TRBJ1-1; V gene: TRBV12-3/TRBV12-4; D gene: NA; clone size: NA; CDR3 DNA: TGTGCCGGGAACAGGGTGAGAAACACTGAAGCTTTCTTT; CDR3 protein: CAGNRVRNTEAFF
J gene: TRBJ1-1; V gene: TRBV30; D gene: TRBD1; clone size: NA; CDR3 DNA: TGTGCCTGGAGTGTACTTGGGACAGGGAACACTGAAGCTTTCTTT; CDR3 protein: CAWSVLGTGNTEAFF